The T cell receptor beta chain described here comes from a study of OX40 agonist ivuxolimab in advanced cancers. Study context: An anti-OX40 (CD134) antibody with agonistic activity, ivuxolimab, was administered to patients. Aged roughly 23 to 79 with a mean of roughly 65 years, they were roughly 83% male. Earlier anti-PD-1, anti-PD-L1 or anti-CTLA-4 therapy was permitted; over 35% had received some. Six ivuxolimab dose levels, 0.01 to 10 mg/kg, were given intravenously every 2 weeks.

The data were produced by immunoSEQ multiplex PCR, yet TCRdb's version contains in-frame clones alone and is incomplete. The sample holds 65,000 to 100,000 clones; less than 95% are singletons and the top ten take less than 0.35%. This clonotype was obtained from an adult with an advanced solid tumor such as melanoma, head and neck, liver or kidney cancer. The sequenced sample was CD4+ or CD8+ T cells sorted from blood, obtained in a trial of the OX40 agonist ivuxolimab.

The CDR3 reads CASSVDPDLLLGSNTEAFF. The CDR3 DNA reads as TGTGCCAGCAGCGTAGACCCAGACCTCCTACTAGGTTCGAACACTGAAGCTTTCTTT. This rearrangement joins TRBV9 to TRBJ1-1, with no clear D. The CDR3 is made up of 19 amino acids. The V end was cut by 0 bases, the J end by 1 base, with 22 bases between. In germline, CDR1 is SGDLS, CDR2 YYNGEE.